One sample yielded the 24 T cell receptor beta chains listed below, sequenced in a study of cytomegalovirus exposure and HLA in healthy donors. The primer mix had 60 Vbeta and 13 Jbeta primers. Sequencing was performed with immunoSEQ multiplex PCR; in TCRdb, only in-frame clones are kept and a portion is missing. The table lists about 110,000 clones, 70% to 80% of them singletons, with roughly 3% in the top ten. The specimen was PBMCs. These receptor sequences come from a woman younger than 35 in good health and CMV-seropositive.

This clone was seen a handful of times. This chain joins TRBV6-1 and TRBJ2-3, with D possibly matching TRBD1 (5 bases). The germline V and J ends were trimmed by 3 bases and 6 bases, with 16 bases remaining between them. This CDR3 has 15 residues. Germline V CDR1 and CDR2: MNHNS, SASEGT. CDR3 sequence reads: CASSDPVSGPDTQYF. The CDR3 DNA follows: TGTGCCAGCAGTGACCCCGTCTCAGGGCCGGATACGCAGTATTTT.

This chain links TRBV5-1 with TRBJ2-7; TRBD1 aligns across 8 bases. The length of the CDR3 is 14 residues. The V gene end was trimmed by 4 bases and the J gene end by 4 bases; junction bases not matched to a gene: 7. In germline, CDR1 is SGHRS, CDR2 YFSETQ. The CDR3 DNA is TGCGCCAGCAGCGGGACAGGAGAAAGTTACGAGCAGTACTTC. Its protein product is CASSGTGESYEQYF. Looking up the rest from reference TRBV5-1 and TRBJ2-7 gives the full variable domain: KAGVTQTPRYLIKTRGQQVTLSCSPISGHRSVSWYQQTPGQGLQFLFEYFSETQRNKGNFPGRFSGRQFSNSRSEMNVSTLELGDSALYLCASSGTGESYEQYFGPGTRLTVT.

The chain combines TRBV7-9 with TRBJ2-4; D might be TRBD2 (7 bases). Trimming removed 5 bases at V and 8 bases at J, with 10 bases between. This CDR3 has 12 residues. Germline V CDR1 and CDR2: SEHNR, FQNEAQ (reference sequence). The CDR3 DNA reads TGTGCCAGCAGCGAGGGGGGGTACATTCAGTACTTC. It translates to CASSEGGYIQYF.

This chain links TRBV10-3 with TRBJ1-2; maybe TRBD1 (5 bases). Per germline, CDR1 ENHRY and CDR2 SYGVKD. The CDR3 runs to 12 residues. With 4 bases removed from V and 6 bases from J, the gap between germline ends came to 9 bases. The CDR3 DNA is TGTGCCATCAGTGGGATCAGGGATGGCTACACCTTC. It codes for CAISGIRDGYTF.

This clone was counted once. This sequence joins TRBV19 and TRBJ2-7, with D maybe TRBD2 (6 bases). CDR1 is LNHDA and CDR2 is SQIVND in the germline V gene (reference sequence). V was trimmed by 2 bases and J by 7 bases, leaving 18 bases between them. The CDR3 is 15 amino acids. The CDR3 sequence is CASSISRESGWEQYF. CDR3 sequence (DNA): TGTGCCAGTAGTATATCTCGGGAGTCGGGGTGGGAGCAGTACTTC.

The chain has TRBV5-1 and TRBJ1-5; perhaps TRBD1 as D (5 bases). CDR1 and CDR2 (germline): SGHRS, YFSETQ. CDR3 length: 22 amino acids. V lost 4 bases, J lost 3 bases, and 35 bases lay in between. CDR3 sequence: CASSPSDGDLLGLWPFNQPQHF. The CDR3 nucleotides are TGCGCCAGCAGCCCTAGCGACGGTGATCTATTGGGGCTCTGGCCCTTCAATCAGCCCCAGCATTTT.

The chain carries TRBV2 and TRBJ2-1; 7 nucleotides match TRBD2. The CDR3 totals 14 residues. Germline lookup yields CDR1 SNHLY and CDR2 FYNNEI. V was pared by 5 bases and J by 3 bases, with 4 bases of the junction left unmatched. The CDR3 here is CASSRTRSYNEQFF. In nucleotides, the CDR3 is TGTGCCAGCAGTCGGACTAGAAGCTACAATGAGCAGTTCTTC.

This chain joins TRBV30 and TRBJ1-2; TRBD1 agrees at 7 bases. J was trimmed by 3 bases and V by 4 bases; bases with no gene match: 5. Germline-derived CDR1 and CDR2 are GTSNPN and SVGIG (reference sequence). The length of the CDR3 is 13 residues. CDR3 in amino acids: CAWTQGGHYGYTF. CDR3 coding DNA: TGTGCCTGGACTCAGGGGGGCCACTATGGCTACACCTTC.

The chain combines TRBV25-1 with TRBJ2-1; 7 nucleotides agree with TRBD2. The CDR3 spans 18 residues. After removal of 3 bases from V and 0 bases from J, the junction contained 11 bases not matched to a gene. CDR1 is MGHDK, CDR2 SYGVNS, per germline. The CDR3 DNA is TGTGCCAGCAGTGATCCCACTAGCGTCCTATCCTCCTACAATGAGCAGTTCTTC. Protein sequence: CASSDPTSVLSSYNEQFF.

V is TRBV19 and J is TRBJ1-1; no definite D call. This CDR3 is 14 amino acids long. CDR1 is LNHDA and CDR2 is SQIVND in the germline V gene (reference sequence). Trimming cost V 2 bases and J 3 bases, with 10 bases left between them. CDR3 protein: CASSIRQEYTEAFF. CDR3 in DNA: TGTGCCAGTAGTATAAGGCAGGAATACACTGAAGCTTTCTTT.

The rearrangement uses TRBV5-1 and TRBJ2-2; TRBD2 might be the D (6 bases). The CDR3 covers 16 residues. V lost 5 bases to trimming and J lost 3 bases, with 17 bases between them. CDR1 is SGHRS and CDR2 is YFSETQ in the germline V gene. CDR3 sequence (DNA): TGCGCCAGCAGACCATGGGCTAGCGTGGACACCGGGGAGCTGTTTTTT. Translated: CASRPWASVDTGELFF.

V is TRBV5-4 and J is TRBJ2-5, with TRBD2 as a possible D gene (7 bases). Trimming removed 1 base at V and 3 bases at J, with 10 bases between. The CDR3 contains 14 residues. Germline V lookup: CDR1 SGHNT, CDR2 YYREEE (reference sequence). CDR3 coding DNA: TGTGCCAGCAGCTTGCCGGGGGGCGAAGAGACCCAGTACTTC. It codes for CASSLPGGEETQYF.

This clone was picked up a small number of times. V gene TRBV5-4 combines with J gene TRBJ2-5; D may be TRBD2 (6 bases). The length of the CDR3 is 11 residues. V lost 4 bases, J lost 11 bases, and 12 bases lay in between. Germline V lookup: CDR1 SGHNT, CDR2 YYREEE (reference sequence). The CDR3 loop is CASSGYGGQYF. The DNA for the CDR3 is TGTGCCAGCAGCGGATATGGGGGGCAGTACTTC.

The genes are TRBV5-4 and TRBJ1-2; D is unresolved. Trimming removed 0 bases at V and 5 bases at J, with 11 bases between. Germline V gives CDR1 SGHNT, CDR2 YYREEE (reference sequence). The CDR3 length is 14 residues. CDR3 loop: CASSLEGDPYGYTF. DNA of the CDR3: TGTGCCAGCAGCTTGGAGGGAGACCCTTATGGCTACACCTTC.

This clone was detected only once. The rearrangement uses TRBV2 and TRBJ2-7; 9 bases agree with TRBD1. The junction had 4 bases not matched to a gene; V was cut back by 3 bases and J by 1 base. From germline, CDR1 is SNHLY and CDR2 FYNNEI. CDR3 length: 15 amino acids. The CDR3 sequence: CASSESGTGSYEQYF. In DNA form, the CDR3 reads TGTGCCAGCAGTGAGTCCGGGACAGGGTCCTACGAGCAGTACTTC.

The chain couples TRBV7-2 to TRBJ2-1; no clear D gene. The CDR3 loop spans 15 amino acids. Germline V gives CDR1 SGHTA, CDR2 FQGNSA. Trimming shortened V by 6 bases and J by 0 bases, and 12 bases separated the two germline ends. CDR3 in DNA: TGTGCCAGCAGTCTTGAACCGAGCTCCTACAATGAGCAGTTCTTC. Amino acids: CASSLEPSSYNEQFF.

J is TRBJ2-3 and V is TRBV2, with TRBD1 as a possible D gene (5 bases). Germline loops: CDR1 SNHLY, CDR2 FYNNEI. Trimming stripped 2 bases from V and 0 bases from J, with 6 bases between. This CDR3 is 14 amino acids long. CDR3 nucleotides: TGTGCCAGCAGTGAACAGGGCAGCACAGATACGCAGTATTTT. Its protein is CASSEQGSTDTQYF.

The chain joins TRBV6-5 to TRBJ2-2; 12 bases agree with TRBD2. This CDR3 is built from 15 residues. Germline CDR1 MNHEY, CDR2 SVGAGI. The V gene end was trimmed by 6 bases and the J gene end by 5 bases; junction bases not matched to a gene: 4. CDR3 protein: CASRPSGRGTGELFF. The CDR3 DNA sequence: TGTGCCAGCAGACCTAGCGGGAGGGGGACCGGGGAGCTGTTTTTT.

The chain has TRBV5-1 and TRBJ2-3; no clear D gene. Germline V CDR1 and CDR2: SGHRS, YFSETQ. V was clipped by 2 bases and J by 5 bases, with 6 bases between them. This CDR3 is 12 amino acids long. This CDR3 is CASSFERDTQYF. Written as DNA, the CDR3 is TGCGCCAGCAGCTTTGAGAGAGATACGCAGTATTTT.

The V call is TRBV14, the J call TRBJ1-1; TRBD1 is a possible D gene (5 bases). Germline values: CDR1 SGHDN, CDR2 FVKESK. This CDR3 contains 14 residues. Trimming took off 4 bases at V and 4 bases at J, with 13 bases between the two ends. CDR3 region: CASSPGLWGTEAFF. The CDR3 region has the DNA TGTGCCAGCAGCCCGGGACTGTGGGGCACTGAAGCTTTCTTT.

The chain links TRBV5-1 to TRBJ2-6; D is possibly TRBD1 (5 bases). There are 14 residues in the CDR3. V lost 5 bases, J lost 4 bases, and 10 bases lay in between. Germline V gene sequence: CDR1 SGHRS, CDR2 YFSETQ. The CDR3 protein is CASRGRAGANVLTF. The CDR3 bases are TGCGCCAGCAGAGGCAGGGCGGGGGCCAACGTCCTGACTTTC.

This chain joins TRBV25-1 and TRBJ2-3, with D hard to call. This CDR3 is 11 amino acids long. Germline V lookup: CDR1 MGHDK, CDR2 SYGVNS. V lost 6 bases to trimming and J lost 5 bases, with 6 bases between them. The CDR3 DNA reads TGTGCCAGCAGGTTGCGAGATACGCAGTATTTT. Protein product: CASRLRDTQYF.

The chain joins TRBV10-3 to TRBJ2-1, with 8 bases lining up with TRBD2. CDR1 and CDR2 (germline): ENHRY, SYGVKD. V lost 7 bases to trimming and J lost 7 bases; unmatched junction nucleotides: 6. The CDR3 spans 13 residues. DNA of the CDR3: TGTGCCATCAACTCGGGGGGGGATAATGAGCAGTTCTTC. It encodes CAINSGGDNEQFF.

This clone is labeled medium-sized. This chain uses TRBV27 with TRBJ1-5; possible D gene TRBD1, 5 bases. The CDR3 is 15 amino acids. Per the germline V gene, CDR1 is MNHEY and CDR2 is SMNVEV (reference sequence). Trimming pared 1 base from V and 5 bases from J, leaving 12 bases between. CDR3 coding DNA: TGTGCCAGCAGTTTATATTCCGGGGGATATCAGCCCCAGCATTTT. This codes for CASSLYSGGYQPQHF.